This T cell receptor (beta chain) was identified in a study of technical replicates of blood from a handful of donors. The data were produced by immunoSEQ multiplex PCR, yet TCRdb's version contains in-frame clones alone and is incomplete. The sample shows 55,000 to 75,000 clones, about nine tenths of them seen only once. Germline trimming cut 4 bases from V and 3 bases from J; bases unmatched to any gene: 6. Germline lookup yields CDR1 SGHNT and CDR2 YYREEE (reference sequence). CDR3 length: 16 amino acids. Sequencing was performed on PBMCs. This chain uses TRBV5-4 with TRBJ1-6; 8 positions agree with TRBD1. The sequence was obtained from a human donor in good health. Some clones in this sample may be carry-over from other donors' samples. CDR3 sequence: CASSPGQGYYNSPLHF. Here the CDR3 DNA reads TGTGCCAGCAGCCCCGGACAGGGCTACTATAATTCACCCCTCCACTTT.